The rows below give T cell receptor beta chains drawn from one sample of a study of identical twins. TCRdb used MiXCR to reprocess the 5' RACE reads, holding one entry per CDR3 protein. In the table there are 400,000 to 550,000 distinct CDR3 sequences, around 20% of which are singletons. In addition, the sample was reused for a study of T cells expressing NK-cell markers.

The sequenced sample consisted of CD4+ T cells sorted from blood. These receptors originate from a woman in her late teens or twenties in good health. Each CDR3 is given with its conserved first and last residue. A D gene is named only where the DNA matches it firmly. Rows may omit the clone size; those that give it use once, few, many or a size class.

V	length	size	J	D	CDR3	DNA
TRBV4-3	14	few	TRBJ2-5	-	CASSVGLGGETQYF	TGCGCCAGCAGTGTTGGACTGGGCGGCGAGACCCAGTACTTC
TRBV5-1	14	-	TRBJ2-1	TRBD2	CASSLVLARNEQFF	TGCGCCAGCAGCTTGGTACTAGCGAGGAATGAGCAGTTCTTC
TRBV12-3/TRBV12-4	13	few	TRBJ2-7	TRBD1	CASTQGDTYEQYF	TGTGCCAGCACCCAGGGGGACACCTACGAGCAGTACTTC
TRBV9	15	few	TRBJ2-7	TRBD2	CASSVAPGTSGEQYF	TGTGCCAGCAGCGTAGCCCCTGGGACTAGCGGCGAGCAGTACTTC
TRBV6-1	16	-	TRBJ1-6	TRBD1	CASTTFGQGASSPLHF	TGTGCCAGCACCACTTTCGGACAGGGGGCTAGTTCACCCCTCCACTTT
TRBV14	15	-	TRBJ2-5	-	CASSRGLHQQETQYF	TGTGCCAGCAGCCGGGGTCTCCATCAACAAGAGACCCAGTACTTC
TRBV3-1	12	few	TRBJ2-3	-	CASSQLRYTQYF	TGTGCCAGCAGCCAATTGAGGTATACGCAGTATTTT
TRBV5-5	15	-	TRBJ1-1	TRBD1	CASSLAGTENTEAFF	TGTGCCAGCAGCTTGGCCGGGACAGAGAACACTGAAGCTTTCTTT
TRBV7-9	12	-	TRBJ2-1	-	CASSLGGARQFF	TGTGCCAGCAGCTTAGGCGGGGCTCGGCAGTTCTTC
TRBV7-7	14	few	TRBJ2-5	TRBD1	CASSPTGIQETQYF	TGTGCTAGCAGCCCGACAGGGATCCAAGAGACCCAGTACTTC
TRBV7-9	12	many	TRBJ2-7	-	CASSLLGYEQYF	TGTGCCAGCAGCTTGCTAGGCTACGAGCAGTACTTC
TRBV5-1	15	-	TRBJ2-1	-	CASSFPNSGNNEQFF	TGCGCCAGCAGCTTCCCTAATAGCGGTAACAATGAGCAGTTCTTC
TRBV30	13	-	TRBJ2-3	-	CAWTTVIGDTQYF	TGTGCCTGGACCACTGTCATAGGAGATACGCAGTATTTT
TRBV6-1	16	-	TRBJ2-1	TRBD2	CASRGLAGERGNEQFF	TGTGCCAGCAGGGGACTAGCGGGCGAACGGGGCAATGAGCAGTTCTTC
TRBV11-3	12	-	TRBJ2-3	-	CASSLVEDTQYF	TGTGCCAGCAGCTTAGTCGAAGATACGCAGTATTTT
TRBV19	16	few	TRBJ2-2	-	CASSPSQGIKTGELFF	TGTGCCAGTAGTCCTTCACAGGGTATCAAGACCGGGGAGCTGTTTTTT
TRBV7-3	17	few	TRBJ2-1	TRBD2	CASSPASAGGPYNEQFF	TGTGCCAGCAGCCCAGCCTCGGCGGGGGGACCTTACAATGAGCAGTTCTTC
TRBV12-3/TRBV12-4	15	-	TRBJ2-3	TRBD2	CASTYGGGSTDTQYF	TGTGCCAGCACTTACGGGGGGGGAAGCACAGATACGCAGTATTTT
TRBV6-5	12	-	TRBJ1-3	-	CASIGTANTIYF	TGTGCCAGCATCGGAACAGCGAACACCATATATTTT
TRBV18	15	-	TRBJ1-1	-	CASSPPGGGGTEAFF	TGTGCCAGCTCACCACCGGGTGGGGGAGGAACTGAAGCTTTCTTT
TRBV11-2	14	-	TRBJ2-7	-	CASSFDISSYEQYF	TGTGCCAGCAGCTTCGACATCAGCTCCTACGAGCAGTACTTC
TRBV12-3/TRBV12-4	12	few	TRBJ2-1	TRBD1	CASRGQGLWQFF	TGTGCCAGCAGGGGACAGGGGTTATGGCAGTTCTTC
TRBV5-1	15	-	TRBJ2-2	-	CASNPGQANTGELFF	TGCGCCAGCAACCCGGGACAAGCGAACACCGGGGAGCTGTTTTTT
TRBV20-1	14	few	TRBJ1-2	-	CSASRSGPWGGYTF	TGCAGTGCCTCAAGGTCCGGGCCGTGGGGTGGCTACACCTTC
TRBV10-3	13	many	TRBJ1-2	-	CAISEPGRQGYTF	TGTGCCATCAGTGAGCCAGGGCGACAAGGCTACACCTTC
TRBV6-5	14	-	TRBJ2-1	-	CASSSTGEWNEQFF	TGTGCCAGCAGTTCCACGGGGGAATGGAATGAGCAGTTCTTC
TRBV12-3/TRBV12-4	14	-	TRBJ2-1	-	CASSWGGARNEQFF	TGTGCCAGCAGTTGGGGGGGGGCCCGCAATGAGCAGTTCTTC
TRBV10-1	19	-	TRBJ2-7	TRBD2	CASSPGLAGGRGTHYEQYF	TGCGCCAGCTCCCCTGGACTAGCGGGAGGTAGGGGGACCCATTACGAGCAGTACTTC
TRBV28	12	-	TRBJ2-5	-	CASMGYQETQYF	TGTGCCAGCATGGGGTACCAAGAGACCCAGTACTTC
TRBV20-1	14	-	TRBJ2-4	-	CSAMGRQGKNIQYF	TGCAGTGCTATGGGACGCCAGGGGAAAAACATTCAGTACTTC
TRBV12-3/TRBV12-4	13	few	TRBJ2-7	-	CASSPYLASEQYF	TGTGCCAGCAGCCCATATCTAGCCTCCGAGCAGTACTTC
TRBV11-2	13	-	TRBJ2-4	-	CASRKIAKNIQYF	TGTGCCAGCAGGAAAATAGCCAAAAACATTCAGTACTTC
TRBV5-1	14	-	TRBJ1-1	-	CASSLDGWWGEAFF	TGCGCCAGCAGCTTGGACGGATGGTGGGGGGAAGCTTTCTTT
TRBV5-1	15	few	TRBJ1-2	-	CASSLVVTANYGYTF	TGCGCCAGCAGCTTGGTTGTGACAGCAAACTATGGCTACACCTTC
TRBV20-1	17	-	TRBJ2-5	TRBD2	CSALASRLAGVGETQYF	TGCAGTGCGCTAGCAAGTCGGCTAGCGGGAGTAGGGGAGACCCAGTACTTC
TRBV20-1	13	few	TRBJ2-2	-	CSARRANTGELFF	TGCAGTGCTAGGAGGGCGAACACCGGGGAGCTGTTTTTT
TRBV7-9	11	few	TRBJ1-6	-	CASILSSALHF	TGTGCCAGCATCTTATCGTCGGCCCTCCACTTT
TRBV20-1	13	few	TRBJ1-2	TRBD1	CSARLTTGHGYTF	TGCAGTGCCCGACTCACGACAGGGCATGGCTACACCTTC
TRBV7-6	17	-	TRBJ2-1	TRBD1	CASSEGSTGLGSGEQFF	TGTGCCAGCAGCGAAGGATCGACAGGGCTGGGATCGGGTGAGCAGTTCTTC
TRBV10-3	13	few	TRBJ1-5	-	CAISSGTNQPQHF	TGTGCCATCTCCTCCGGGACCAATCAGCCCCAGCATTTT
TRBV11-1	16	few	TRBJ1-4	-	CASSLARSRKNEKLFF	TGTGCCAGCAGCTTAGCGCGGTCTCGGAAGAATGAAAAACTGTTTTTT
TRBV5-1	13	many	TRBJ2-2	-	CASSGGATGELFF	TGCGCCAGCAGCGGTGGGGCCACCGGGGAGCTGTTTTTT
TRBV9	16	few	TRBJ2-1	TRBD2	CASSDRRTSGVAEQFF	TGTGCCAGCAGCGATAGACGGACTAGCGGGGTAGCTGAGCAGTTCTTC
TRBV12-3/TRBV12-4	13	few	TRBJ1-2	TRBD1	CASKRQGPYGYTF	TGTGCCAGCAAAAGACAGGGCCCGTATGGCTACACCTTC
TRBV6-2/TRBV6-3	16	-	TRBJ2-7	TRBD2	CASSYSLSGNAYEQYF	TGTGCCAGCAGTTATTCTCTTAGCGGGAACGCCTACGAGCAGTACTTC
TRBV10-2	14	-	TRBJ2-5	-	CASSDRGGFETQYF	TGCGCCAGCAGTGACAGGGGTGGTTTCGAGACCCAGTACTTC